This record covers a single TCR beta chain. This sample is drawn from a study of T cells in localized non-small cell lung cancer. Profiled with immunoSEQ multiplex PCR; TCRdb holds only in-frame clones, not every one. The sample carries around 1,200 clones, roughly 40% recorded once. The clonotype originates from a male donor at least 60 years old with stage II squamous cell lung carcinoma. The sample in question was lung tumor tissue, obtained before any cancer treatment.

The CDR3 nucleotides read TGTGCCAGCTCACCACCGGCCAGCTCGGAGACCCAGTACTTC. Translating it yields CASSPPASSETQYF. The genes are TRBV18 and TRBJ2-5, with D hard to call. The CDR3 is made up of 14 amino acids. Germline V gives CDR1 KGHSH, CDR2 LQKENI. V lost 0 bases, J lost 5 bases, and 10 bases lay in between.